This T cell receptor (beta chain) was identified in a study of blood T cells in healthy people across ages. Study-level findings and limits: Naive CD4+ cell counts and diversity both ran higher in long-lived than in aged donors. The authors considered diversity estimates from one million T cells to be underestimates.

A sample-barcoded 5' primer and a J-beta primer mix were used in a second PCR of roughly 7 to 11 cycles. One entry per CDR3 protein, called by TCRdb with MiXCR from the 5' RACE reads. Among 1,500,000 or so distinct CDR3 sequences listed, about 45% were seen once. As concerns this clonotype: Its antigen is currently unknown.

Germline V gives CDR1 PRHDT, CDR2 FYEKMQ (reference sequence). The CDR3 sequence is 15 residues long. Trimming took 6 bases from V and 4 from J, leaving 18 bases between them. Healthy Caucasian individuals from Russia aged 6 to 90 served as donors. Whenever a sample was processed, at least 6 million PBMCs were isolated. The chain links TRBV13 to TRBJ2-5; D perhaps matches TRBD2 (5 bases). The receptor comes from a woman aged 18-29 years in good health. Sequenced material: blood. CDR3 sequence reads: CASRQGRGSLETQYF. CDR3 nucleotides: TGTGCCAGCAGACAAGGGAGAGGGTCGTTAGAGACCCAGTACTTC.